The sequence of this TCR beta chain was determined in a study of blood T cell repertoires in COVID-19 (dated by TCRdb to about 2020). Notes on the research overall: The collaborator samples originated in the United States, Italy and Spain and spanned the acute and convalescent phases of COVID-19. The material from the prospective study consisted of cDNA or gDNA derived from T cells, B-cell-depleted T cells, or PBMCs. Subjects who had been exposed to COVID-19, were actively infected with it, or had recovered from it provided the deeply sampled blood TCRbeta repertoires that made up the dataset. The repertoires were released in a freely available public database meant as a resource for research on the immune response to SARS-CoV-2. Samples were obtained from the ongoing ImmuneRACE study (first 160 participants) and from 1,254 subjects provided by 6 global collaborators. Nearly every sample came with metadata listing a de-identified subject ID, COVID-19 status, age in years and sex. HLA class I and class II types, where available, came from metadata supplied by the sample provider rather than from assay-based typing.

TCRbeta CDR3 regions were amplified from genomic DNA using the immunoSEQ Assay, a bias-controlled multiplex PCR. As for the original processing: The number of nucleated cells in each sample was estimated from the amplification of reference gene primers within the assay. To quantify the absolute abundance of each unique TCRbeta CDR3 rearrangement, sequence reads were collapsed and filtered. Productive Simpson clonality was computed per sample as the square root of Simpson's diversity index over productive rearrangements. TCRdb holds this immuneACCESS table with in-frame rearrangements only. Some clones are missing; in checked studies, unresolved V genes explain under half, and the rest has no known cause. V and J calls and clone size come straight from that table; D and trimming were deduced from the DNA. This sample is represented by around 68,000 clones; around 87% of them were singletons. Less than 8% of the sample is held by the ten biggest clonotypes.

Broader findings and caveats from the paper: The quantity of clinical and demographic metadata differed by source and by participant and was supplied without curation.

The collaborating institutions used their own protocols to collect whole blood in K2EDTA tubes. For TCRbeta analysis, collaborators shipped samples in one of three forms: frozen whole blood, isolated PBMCs, or DNA extracted from either of those sample types. Its CDR3 holds 12 amino acids, cysteine through phenylalanine. The kept DNA is CDR3 alone, 36 bases in frame from the first base. According to the germline V gene, CDR1 reads SQVTM and CDR2 reads ANQGSEA. The V end loses 4 bases and the J end loses 2 bases, and a stretch of 9 bases separates them. This clone occurred a few times. It has no known antigen specificity. The record has no base qualities; no much larger clone is one base away.

This receptor was obtained from a man aged 50-59 years with active COVID-19. The V and J segments used are TRBV29-1 and TRBJ2-7, and possibly TRBD1, on 6 matching bases. Sample: peripheral blood. The sequenced DNA is TGCAGCGTTGCACAGGGTGCCTACGAGCAGTACTTC. It encodes CSVAQGAYEQYF.